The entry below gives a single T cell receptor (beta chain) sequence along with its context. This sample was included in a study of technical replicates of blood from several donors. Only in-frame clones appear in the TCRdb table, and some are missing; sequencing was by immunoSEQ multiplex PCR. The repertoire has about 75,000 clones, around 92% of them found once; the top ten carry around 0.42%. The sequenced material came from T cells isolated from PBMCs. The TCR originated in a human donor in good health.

This CDR3 reads CASRVPGQTDEQYF. The CDR3 coding sequence is TGTGCCAGCAGGGTACCGGGACAGACGGACGAGCAGTACTTC. V usage is TRBV2 and J usage is TRBJ2-7; 7 nucleotides align to TRBD1. V lost 6 bases and J lost 5; bases outside the gene matches: 10. The CDR3 consists of 14 residues. CDR1 SNHLY and CDR2 FYNNEI come from the germline V gene.